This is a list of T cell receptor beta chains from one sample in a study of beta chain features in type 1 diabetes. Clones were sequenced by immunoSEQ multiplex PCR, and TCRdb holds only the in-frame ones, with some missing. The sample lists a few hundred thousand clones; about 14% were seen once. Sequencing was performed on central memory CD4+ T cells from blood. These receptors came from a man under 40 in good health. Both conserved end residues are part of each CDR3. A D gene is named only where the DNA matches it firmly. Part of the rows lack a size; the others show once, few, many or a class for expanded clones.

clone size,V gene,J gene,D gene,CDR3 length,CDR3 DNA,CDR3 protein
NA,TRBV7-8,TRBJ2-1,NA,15,TGTGCCAGCAGCCTCCGAGGGGGGAGAGACAATGAGCAGTTCTTC,CASSLRGGRDNEQFF
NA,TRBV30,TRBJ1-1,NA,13,TGTGCCTGGAGTGGTTTAGGGAACACTGAAGCTTTCTTT,CAWSGLGNTEAFF
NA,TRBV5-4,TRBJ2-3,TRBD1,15,TGTGCCAGCAGAACAGGGGGAATGAGCACAGATACGCAGTATTTT,CASRTGGMSTDTQYF
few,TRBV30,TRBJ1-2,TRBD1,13,TGTGCCTGGAGTGTACGACAGGGCTATGGCTACACCTTC,CAWSVRQGYGYTF
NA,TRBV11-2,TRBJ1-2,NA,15,TGTGCCAGCAGCTTAGAGGCCATGACGGGGAGCGGCTACACCTTC,CASSLEAMTGSGYTF
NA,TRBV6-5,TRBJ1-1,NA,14,TGTGCCAGCAGCGACGGACTCGGGGAGACTGAAGCTTTCTTT,CASSDGLGETEAFF
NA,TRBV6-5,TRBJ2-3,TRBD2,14,TGTGCCAGCAGTTCCGGGACTAGCGCAGATACGCAGTATTTT,CASSSGTSADTQYF
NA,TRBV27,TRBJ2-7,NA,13,TGTGCCAGCAGTTCGGGACCCCCATGGGAGCAGTACTTC,CASSSGPPWEQYF
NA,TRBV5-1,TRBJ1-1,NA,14,TGCGCCAGCAGTGTACAGGGCGTTGACACTGAAGCTTTCTTT,CASSVQGVDTEAFF
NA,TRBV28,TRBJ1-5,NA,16,TGTGCCAGCAGTTCGACGGATCATTTTAGCAATCAGCCCCAGCATTTT,CASSSTDHFSNQPQHF
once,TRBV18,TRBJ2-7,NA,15,TGTGCCAGCTCGGCGGACAGTCTGCGGCTGGCCGAGCAGTACTTC,CASSADSLRLAEQYF
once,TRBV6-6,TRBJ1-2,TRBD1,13,TGTGCCAGCAGTGGCGACAGGGGTAATGGCTACACCTTC,CASSGDRGNGYTF
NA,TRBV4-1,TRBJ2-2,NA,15,TGCGCCAGCAGCCACCTTCGGATGGGCACCGGGGAGCTGTTTTTT,CASSHLRMGTGELFF
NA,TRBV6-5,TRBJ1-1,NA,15,TGTGCCAGCAGACCTCGGGGGGCTATGAACACTGAAGCTTTCTTT,CASRPRGAMNTEAFF
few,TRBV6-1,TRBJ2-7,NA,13,TGTGCCAGCGGACAGCCGACCTCCTACGAGCAGTACTTC,CASGQPTSYEQYF
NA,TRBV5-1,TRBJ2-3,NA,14,TGCGCCAGCAGCTTGGCCTTAAGCACAGATACGCAGTATTTT,CASSLALSTDTQYF
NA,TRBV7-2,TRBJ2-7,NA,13,TGTGCCAGCAGCTCGAGAGGCCAGTGGGAGCAGTACTTC,CASSSRGQWEQYF
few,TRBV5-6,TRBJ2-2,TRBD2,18,TGTGCCAGCAGCTCCCGGACTAGCGGGAGTTGGTACACCGGGGAGCTGTTTTTT,CASSSRTSGSWYTGELFF
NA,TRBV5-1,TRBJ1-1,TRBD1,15,TGCGCCAGCAGCTTACGGGACAGGCCGAACACTGAAGCTTTCTTT,CASSLRDRPNTEAFF
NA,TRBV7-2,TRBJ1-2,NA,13,TGTGCCAGCAGCTTAGGGTGGGTTTATGGCTACACCTTC,CASSLGWVYGYTF
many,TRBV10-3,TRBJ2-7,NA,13,TGTGCCATCAGTGAGTCGCGGGGGCTTGAGCAGTACTTC,CAISESRGLEQYF
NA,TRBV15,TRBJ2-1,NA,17,TGTGCCACCAGCAGCGCCGGGTGGGGGGAATCCTACAATGAGCAGTTCTTC,CATSSAGWGESYNEQFF
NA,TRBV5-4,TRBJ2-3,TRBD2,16,TGTGCCAGCAGGGAGGGGCTAGGACTAGCCGCAGATACGCAGTATTTT,CASREGLGLAADTQYF